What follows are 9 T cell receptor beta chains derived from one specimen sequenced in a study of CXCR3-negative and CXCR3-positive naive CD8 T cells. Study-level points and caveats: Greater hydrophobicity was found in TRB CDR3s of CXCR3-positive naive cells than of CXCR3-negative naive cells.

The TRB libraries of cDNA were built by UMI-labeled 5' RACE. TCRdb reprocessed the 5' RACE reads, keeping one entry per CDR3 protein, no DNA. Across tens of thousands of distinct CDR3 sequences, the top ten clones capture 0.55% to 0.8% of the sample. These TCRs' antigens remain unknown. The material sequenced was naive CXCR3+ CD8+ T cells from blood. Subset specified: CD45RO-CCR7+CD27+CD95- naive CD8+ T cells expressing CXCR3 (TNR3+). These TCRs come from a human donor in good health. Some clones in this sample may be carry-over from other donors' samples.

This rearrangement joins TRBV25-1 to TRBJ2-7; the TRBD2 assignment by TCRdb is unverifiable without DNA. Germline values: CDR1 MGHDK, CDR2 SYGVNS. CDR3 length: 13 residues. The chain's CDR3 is CASRAAGGYEQYF.

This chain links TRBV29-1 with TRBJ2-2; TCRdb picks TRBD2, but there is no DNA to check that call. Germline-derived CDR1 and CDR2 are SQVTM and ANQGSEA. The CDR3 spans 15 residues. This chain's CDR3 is CSVSLSGTNTGELFF.

CDR3 in amino acids: CSVEDGRGTTGELFF. The rearrangement uses TRBV29-1 and TRBJ2-2; TCRdb's D gene call, TRBD2, goes unchecked for lack of DNA. The CDR3 sequence is 15 residues long. Germline V CDR1 and CDR2: SQVTM, ANQGSEA.

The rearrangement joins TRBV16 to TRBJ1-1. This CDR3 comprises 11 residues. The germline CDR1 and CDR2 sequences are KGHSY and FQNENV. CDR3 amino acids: CASSPSTEAFF.

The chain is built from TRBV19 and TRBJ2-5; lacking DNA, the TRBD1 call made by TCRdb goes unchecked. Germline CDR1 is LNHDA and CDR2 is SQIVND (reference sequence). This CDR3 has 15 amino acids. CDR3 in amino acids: CASSGPRQGQETQYF.

CDR3 in amino acids: CASSYGGEQETQYF. The genes are TRBV6-6 and TRBJ2-5; TCRdb proposes TRBD1, but this gene call is untestable without DNA. The CDR3 is 14 amino acids. Per the germline V gene, CDR1 is MNHNY and CDR2 is SVGAGI (reference sequence).

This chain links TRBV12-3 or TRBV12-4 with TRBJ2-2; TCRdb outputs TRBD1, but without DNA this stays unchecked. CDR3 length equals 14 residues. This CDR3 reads CASGGTAYTGELFF.

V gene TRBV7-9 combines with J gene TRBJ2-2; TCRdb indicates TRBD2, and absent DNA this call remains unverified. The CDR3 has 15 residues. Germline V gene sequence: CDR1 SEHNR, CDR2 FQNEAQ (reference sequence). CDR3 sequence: CASNPRGRDTGELFF. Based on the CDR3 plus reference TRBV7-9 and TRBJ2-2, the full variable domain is DTGVSQNPRHKITKRGQNVTFRCDPISEHNRLYWYRQTLGQGPEFLTYFQNEAQLEKSRLLSDRFSAERPKGSFSTLEIQRTEQGDSAMYLCASNPRGRDTGELFFGEGSRLTVL.

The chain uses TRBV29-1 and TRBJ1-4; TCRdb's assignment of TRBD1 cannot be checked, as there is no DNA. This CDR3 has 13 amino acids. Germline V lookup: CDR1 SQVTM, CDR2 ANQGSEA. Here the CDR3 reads CSVWGGLSEKLFF.